This entry features one T cell receptor (beta chain) sequence. Its antigen remains unknown. Use of 60 Vbeta and 13 Jbeta primers characterized the PCR. Sequencing was performed with immunoSEQ multiplex PCR; in TCRdb, only in-frame clones are kept and a portion is missing. The sample includes about 190,000 clones, 65% to 80% of them seen just once. The CDR3 is made up of 13 amino acids. V lost 5 bases and J 12 bases, leaving 17 bases between the germline ends. Per germline, CDR1 MDHEN and CDR2 SYDVKM. This sample stems from a study of cytomegalovirus exposure and HLA in healthy donors. Whole-study findings and limits: A likely sequencing artifact accounted for one observed cluster of highly shared sequence variants.

The sequencing input was PBMCs. This TCR derives from a man aged 25-45 years in good health and CMV-seropositive. The chain combines TRBV28 with TRBJ2-1; D is perhaps TRBD2 (6 bases). CDR3 DNA: TGTGCCAGCAGTCCCTCCGAGGTGGGGGGGCAGTTCTTC. This encodes CASSPSEVGGQFF.